These 5 T cell receptor beta chains originate from one sample sequenced in a study of identical twins. TCRdb passed the 5' RACE reads through MiXCR, listing each CDR3 protein once. The sample includes more than 600,000 distinct CDR3 sequences, roughly 18% of them seen just once. In addition, the sample was reused for a study of T cells expressing NK-cell markers.

Sequencing input: PBMCs. The receptor source for this set is a woman aged 18-30 years in good health.

The chain is built from TRBV9 and TRBJ2-5, with 8 positions matching TRBD2. This CDR3 spans 15 amino acids. Germline V lookup: CDR1 SGDLS, CDR2 YYNGEE. J was trimmed by 3 bases and V by 6 bases; bases with no gene match: 10. CDR3 DNA sequence: TGTGCCAGCAACCTTAGTGGGACTAGGAAAGAGACCCAGTACTTC. This encodes CASNLSGTRKETQYF.

V usage is TRBV7-7 and J usage is TRBJ2-7, with D possibly TRBD1 on 5 matching bases. The CDR3 is 12 amino acids. CDR1 and CDR2 from the germline V gene are SSHAT and FNYEAQ (reference sequence). Deletions cut 5 bases from V and 6 bases from J, with 11 bases between. CDR3 nucleotide sequence: TGTGCCAGCAGCCGACAGTCAGGCGAGCAGTACTTC. Translating it yields CASSRQSGEQYF. Supplemented by reference TRBV7-7 and TRBJ2-7, the full variable domain reads GAGVSQSPRYKVTKRGQDVTLRCDPISSHATLYWYQQALGQGPEFLTYFNYEAQPDKSGLPSDRFSAERPEGSISTLTIQRTEQRDSAMYRCASSRQSGEQYFGPGTRLTVT.

This clonotype was detected a few times. The chain combines TRBV3-1 with TRBJ2-3; a possible D gene is TRBD1 (5 bases). The CDR3 extends over 15 amino acids. Germline CDR1 is LGHDT and CDR2 is YNNKEL (reference sequence). Trimming left V 1 base short and J 5 bases short, with 13 bases between. CDR3 bases: TGTGCCAGCAGCCAAGCAGGGCCTAGAGGAGATACGCAGTATTTT. It specifies CASSQAGPRGDTQYF.

This clonotype was seen more than once but under ten times. This chain links TRBV12-3 or TRBV12-4 with TRBJ2-1; D tentatively reads TRBD1 or TRBD2 (5 bases each). V gave up 7 bases and J gave up 0 bases, with 13 bases separating them. The CDR3 loop spans 15 amino acids. The CDR3 loop reads CASTVGVSSYNEQFF. In DNA form, the CDR3 reads TGTGCCAGCACGGTGGGGGTAAGCTCCTACAATGAGCAGTTCTTC.

This clonotype has a handful of counts. The chain has TRBV20-1 and TRBJ2-3; D not resolved. This CDR3 contains 14 residues. V was clipped by 3 bases and J by 4 bases, with 14 bases between them. Per germline, CDR1 DFQATT and CDR2 SNEGSKA (reference sequence). The chain's CDR3 is CSASLVPPADTQYF. For the CDR3, the DNA is TGCAGTGCTAGTTTGGTCCCACCCGCAGATACGCAGTATTTT.